The sequence of this T cell receptor beta chain was determined in a study of blood T cells in healthy people across ages. In its sample, this clonotype was seen a few times. The J segment lost 3 bases and the V segment lost 8 bases, leaving 7 bases of the junction unmatched. CDR3 size: 14 residues. The germline CDR1 and CDR2 sequences are MDHEN and SYDVKM. Together with a sample-barcoded 5' primer, a J-beta primer mix was included in a second PCR lasting roughly 6 to 12 cycles. TCRdb ran MiXCR on the 5' RACE reads and lists one entry per CDR3 protein. The table has about 800,000 distinct CDR3 sequences, 20% to 25% seen once; the top ten hold 3% to 4.5%. These data are also associated with another study on T cells of mothers and their children.

Sequencing was carried out using blood. V usage is TRBV28 and J usage is TRBJ2-5; 9 bases align to TRBD1. This TCR was recovered from a boy younger than 18 in good health. The CDR3 here is CASARDRVEETQYF. The DNA for the CDR3 is TGTGCCAGCGCCCGGGACAGGGTGGAAGAGACCCAGTACTTC.